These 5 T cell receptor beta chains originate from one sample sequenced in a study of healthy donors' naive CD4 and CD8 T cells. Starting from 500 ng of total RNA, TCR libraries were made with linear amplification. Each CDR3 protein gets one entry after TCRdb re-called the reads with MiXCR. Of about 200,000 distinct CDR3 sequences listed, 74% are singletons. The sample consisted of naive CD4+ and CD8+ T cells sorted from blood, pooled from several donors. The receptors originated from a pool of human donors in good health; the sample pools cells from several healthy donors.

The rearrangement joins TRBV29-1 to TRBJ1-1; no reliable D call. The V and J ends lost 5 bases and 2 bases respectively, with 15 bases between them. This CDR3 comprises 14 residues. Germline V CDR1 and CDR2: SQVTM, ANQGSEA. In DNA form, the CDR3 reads TGCAGCGTTTTGCCTTTGACGGATAACACTGAAGCTTTCTTT. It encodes CSVLPLTDNTEAFF.

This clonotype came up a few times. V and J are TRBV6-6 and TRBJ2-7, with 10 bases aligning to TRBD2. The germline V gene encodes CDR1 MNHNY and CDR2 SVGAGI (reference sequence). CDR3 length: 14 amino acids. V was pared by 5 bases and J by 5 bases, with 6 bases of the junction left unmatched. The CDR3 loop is CASSQGLASDEQYF. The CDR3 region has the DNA TGTGCCAGCAGTCAGGGACTAGCGAGCGACGAGCAGTACTTC.

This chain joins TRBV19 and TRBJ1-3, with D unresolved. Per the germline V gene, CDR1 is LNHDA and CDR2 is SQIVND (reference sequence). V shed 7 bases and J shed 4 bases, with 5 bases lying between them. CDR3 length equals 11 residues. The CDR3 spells CASMEGNTIYF. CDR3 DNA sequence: TGTGCCAGTATGGAGGGAAACACCATATATTTT.

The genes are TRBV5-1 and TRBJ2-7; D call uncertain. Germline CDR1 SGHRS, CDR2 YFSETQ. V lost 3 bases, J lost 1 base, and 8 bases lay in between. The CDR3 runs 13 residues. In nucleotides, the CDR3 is TGCGCCAGCAGCTCCCACTCTTCCTACGAGCAGTACTTC. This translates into CASSSHSSYEQYF.

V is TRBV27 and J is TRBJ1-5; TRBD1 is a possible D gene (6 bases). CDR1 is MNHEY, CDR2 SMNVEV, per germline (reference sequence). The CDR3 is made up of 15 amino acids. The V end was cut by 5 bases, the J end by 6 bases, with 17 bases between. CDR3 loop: CASSRKGGLGQPQHF. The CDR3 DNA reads TGTGCCAGCAGTCGGAAAGGGGGGCTCGGTCAGCCCCAGCATTTT.